The rows below give T cell receptor beta chains drawn from one sample of a study of spatial heterogeneity in lung cancer. Each CDR3 protein is one row after TCRdb ran MiXCR on the 5' RACE reads. Among about 1,800 distinct CDR3 sequences listed, about an eighth were seen once. The input for sequencing was normal lung tissue next to the tumor, taken at surgery. These receptors originate from a female donor with early-stage non-small cell lung cancer. The CDR3 runs from the conserved cysteine through the conserved F or W. D genes are given only for firm matches. Part of the rows lack a size; the others show once, few, many or a class for expanded clones.

size: many; length: 14; D: NA; J: TRBJ2-7; V: TRBV2; DNA: TGTGCCAGCAGGTTCCGGGCCTCACCAGGGGAGCAGTACTTC; CDR3: CASRFRASPGEQYF
size: medium-sized; length: 12; D: NA; J: TRBJ2-7; V: TRBV28; DNA: TGTGCCAGCCGGCGGGGCACCTACGAGCAGTACTTC; CDR3: CASRRGTYEQYF
size: NA; length: 15; D: TRBD1; J: TRBJ1-1; V: TRBV12-3/TRBV12-4; DNA: TGTGCCAGCAGTTTGACAGGGCGGGCGAACACTGAAGCTTTCTTT; CDR3: CASSLTGRANTEAFF
size: medium-sized; length: 13; D: TRBD2; J: TRBJ2-1; V: TRBV5-1; DNA: TGCGCCAGCAGGGCTAGCGGTTCCAATGAGCAGTTCTTC; CDR3: CASRASGSNEQFF
size: medium-sized; length: 15; D: NA; J: TRBJ2-7; V: TRBV5-5; DNA: TGTGCCAGCAGCTCCACACTGGGCGGGCGCTACGAGCAGTACTTC; CDR3: CASSSTLGGRYEQYF
size: medium-sized; length: 15; D: TRBD2; J: TRBJ2-1; V: TRBV10-2; DNA: TGCGCCAGCTGGGACGGGACTAGCGGGAAGAATGAGCAGTTCTTC; CDR3: CASWDGTSGKNEQFF
size: many; length: 12; D: NA; J: TRBJ1-5; V: TRBV6-2/TRBV6-3; DNA: TGTGCCAGCGACCGGGGGAATCAGCCCCAGCATTTT; CDR3: CASDRGNQPQHF
size: medium-sized; length: 15; D: NA; J: TRBJ2-7; V: TRBV15; DNA: TGTGCCACCAGCAGAGCGCGGGTCGGGCCCTACGAGCAGTACTTC; CDR3: CATSRARVGPYEQYF
size: medium-sized; length: 16; D: TRBD2; J: TRBJ2-7; V: TRBV7-6; DNA: TGTGCCAGCAGCCCAGAGACTAGCGGGAGTAGTTACCGGCAGTACTTC; CDR3: CASSPETSGSSYRQYF
size: many; length: 16; D: NA; J: TRBJ2-1; V: TRBV12-3/TRBV12-4; DNA: TGTGCCAGCAGTCCCTTGGGTCGGAGCTCCTACAATGAGCAGTTCTTC; CDR3: CASSPLGRSSYNEQFF
size: large; length: 15; D: NA; J: TRBJ2-7; V: TRBV6-5; DNA: TGTGCCAGCAGTTCGGGCAGGACGATGTTATTCGAGCAGTACTTC; CDR3: CASSSGRTMLFEQYF
size: medium-sized; length: 16; D: TRBD1; J: TRBJ2-1; V: TRBV3-1; DNA: TGTGCCAGCAGCCCAACCGGGACAGTGTCCTACAATGAGCAGTTCTTC; CDR3: CASSPTGTVSYNEQFF
size: medium-sized; length: 13; D: NA; J: TRBJ1-5; V: TRBV28; DNA: TGTGCCAGCAGTTTGCCAGGGGCTCAGCCCCAGCATTTT; CDR3: CASSLPGAQPQHF
size: NA; length: 16; D: TRBD1; J: TRBJ1-2; V: TRBV28; DNA: TGTGCCAGCAGTAAGACGGGACAGATCATCATTTATGGCTACACCTTC; CDR3: CASSKTGQIIIYGYTF
size: medium-sized; length: 14; D: NA; J: TRBJ1-1; V: TRBV7-8; DNA: TGTGCCAGCAGCTCCCTGGGGGTCGGCACTGAAGCTTTCTTT; CDR3: CASSSLGVGTEAFF
size: many; length: 16; D: TRBD2; J: TRBJ2-3; V: TRBV20-1; DNA: TGCAGTGCTAGACCCCCAGCGGGGCCTAGCACAGATACGCAGTATTTT; CDR3: CSARPPAGPSTDTQYF
size: medium-sized; length: 15; D: TRBD1; J: TRBJ1-1; V: TRBV20-1; DNA: TGCAGTGCTAGTAGGGGGCATGGGGGGAACACTGAAGCTTTCTTT; CDR3: CSASRGHGGNTEAFF
size: large; length: 12; D: NA; J: TRBJ2-5; V: TRBV29-1; DNA: TGCAGCGTTGAAACTAGCATAGAGACCCAGTACTTC; CDR3: CSVETSIETQYF
size: NA; length: 14; D: NA; J: TRBJ2-3; V: TRBV7-2; DNA: TGTGCCAGCAGCCCCTCGGACCTCACAGATACGCAGTATTTT; CDR3: CASSPSDLTDTQYF
size: large; length: 17; D: TRBD2; J: TRBJ2-1; V: TRBV5-1; DNA: TGCGCCAGCAGCTTGGAGGGCCTAGCGGGAAGCTACAATGAGCAGTTCTTC; CDR3: CASSLEGLAGSYNEQFF
size: NA; length: 14; D: TRBD2; J: TRBJ2-7; V: TRBV7-9; DNA: TGTGCCAGCAGCCCCCCTAGCGGGAGTTACGAGCAGTACTTC; CDR3: CASSPPSGSYEQYF
size: medium-sized; length: 15; D: TRBD2; J: TRBJ2-1; V: TRBV6-1; DNA: TGTGCCAGCGCCGGACTAGCGGGAGAGTTTAGTGAGCAGTTCTTC; CDR3: CASAGLAGEFSEQFF
size: many; length: 13; D: NA; J: TRBJ1-5; V: TRBV12-3/TRBV12-4; DNA: TGTGCCAGCAGTTTAGCGGCCGACCGGGGCCAGCATTTT; CDR3: CASSLAADRGQHF
size: medium-sized; length: 16; D: TRBD2; J: TRBJ2-3; V: TRBV14; DNA: TGTGCCAGCAGTTTCCGGAAAGCGGGAGTCGGAGATACGCAGTATTTT; CDR3: CASSFRKAGVGDTQYF
size: medium-sized; length: 12; D: NA; J: TRBJ2-7; V: TRBV27; DNA: TGTGCCAGCAGTCAACAGGGTTCAGAGCAGTACTTC; CDR3: CASSQQGSEQYF
size: medium-sized; length: 13; D: NA; J: TRBJ2-7; V: TRBV27; DNA: TGTGCCAGCAGAACAGGAGCAAGCAACGAGCAGTACTTC; CDR3: CASRTGASNEQYF
size: many; length: 13; D: TRBD2; J: TRBJ2-5; V: TRBV6-5; DNA: TGTGCCAGCAGTAGCGGGAGCTGGGAGACCCAGTACTTC; CDR3: CASSSGSWETQYF
size: large; length: 15; D: TRBD2; J: TRBJ2-1; V: TRBV6-2/TRBV6-3; DNA: TGTGCCAGCAACCCAGCGGGAGGGCGCTACAATGAGCAGTTCTTC; CDR3: CASNPAGGRYNEQFF
size: many; length: 12; D: NA; J: TRBJ2-7; V: TRBV6-5; DNA: TGTGCCAGCAGTTTCGGACACAACGAGCAGTACTTC; CDR3: CASSFGHNEQYF
size: medium-sized; length: 15; D: NA; J: TRBJ1-4; V: TRBV6-6; DNA: TGTGCCAGCAGTTTGGACGGTGCAACTAATGAAAAACTGTTTTTT; CDR3: CASSLDGATNEKLFF
size: medium-sized; length: 15; D: NA; J: TRBJ2-3; V: TRBV29-1; DNA: TGCAGCGTTGAAGTGAGAGGGGGAAACACAGATACGCAGTATTTT; CDR3: CSVEVRGGNTDTQYF
size: medium-sized; length: 12; D: NA; J: TRBJ1-5; V: TRBV23-1; DNA: TGCGCCAGCAGTTTTAGCAATCAGCCCCAGCATTTT; CDR3: CASSFSNQPQHF
size: medium-sized; length: 13; D: TRBD2; J: TRBJ2-1; V: TRBV24-1; DNA: TGTGCCACCGGGAATAGCGGGAGCTATGAGCAGTTCTTC; CDR3: CATGNSGSYEQFF
size: few; length: 16; D: TRBD1; J: TRBJ2-5; V: TRBV11-3; DNA: TGTGCCAGCAGCATTACCGGGACAGGGGGCCGTGAGACCCAGTACTTC; CDR3: CASSITGTGGRETQYF
size: medium-sized; length: 15; D: TRBD2; J: TRBJ2-2; V: TRBV29-1; DNA: TGCAGCGTTGGTGGTCTAGCGGGCGCCAGGGGTGGGCTGTTTTTT; CDR3: CSVGGLAGARGGLFF
size: many; length: 13; D: NA; J: TRBJ2-3; V: TRBV7-9; DNA: TGTGCCAGCAGCTTAGCGTTCAACCACTGGGCGTATTTT; CDR3: CASSLAFNHWAYF
size: many; length: 13; D: NA; J: TRBJ2-3; V: TRBV6-1; DNA: TGTGCCAGCAGGCCGTCGAAAACAGATACGCAGTATTTT; CDR3: CASRPSKTDTQYF
size: NA; length: 20; D: TRBD2; J: TRBJ2-1; V: TRBV28; DNA: TGTGCCAGCAGACTAGCGGGAGTGTTCATGCGACTCTATTCCTACAATGAGCAGTTCTTC; CDR3: CASRLAGVFMRLYSYNEQFF
size: medium-sized; length: 15; D: NA; J: TRBJ2-1; V: TRBV29-1; DNA: TGCAGCGTTGAATTGGACCACCAACGAATTGGGGAGCAGTTCTTC; CDR3: CSVELDHQRIGEQFF
size: medium-sized; length: 19; D: TRBD2; J: TRBJ2-6; V: TRBV2; DNA: TGTGCCAGCAGTGATGGCCGGGGGGACTTTAGCTCTGGGGCCAACGTCCTGACTTTC; CDR3: CASSDGRGDFSSGANVLTF
size: large; length: 13; D: NA; J: TRBJ2-5; V: TRBV18; DNA: TGTGCCAGCTCACCCGGAGGAGGGGAGACCCAGTACTTC; CDR3: CASSPGGGETQYF
size: many; length: 15; D: NA; J: TRBJ1-1; V: TRBV7-9; DNA: TGTGCCAGCAGCCCAGGTCTGGGGCTGAACACTGAAGCTTTCTTT; CDR3: CASSPGLGLNTEAFF
size: medium-sized; length: 17; D: NA; J: TRBJ2-1; V: TRBV5-1; DNA: TGCGCCAGCAGCCCCCTATTTAGCGGCAAAGAGTACAATGAGCAGTTCTTC; CDR3: CASSPLFSGKEYNEQFF
size: medium-sized; length: 11; D: NA; J: TRBJ1-4; V: TRBV20-1; DNA: TGCAGTGCGGAGGGCAATGAAAAACTGTTTTTT; CDR3: CSAEGNEKLFF
size: NA; length: 15; D: NA; J: TRBJ2-2; V: TRBV27; DNA: TGTGCCAGCAGCCAAAGGGGAGGCAACACCGGGGAGCTGTTTTTT; CDR3: CASSQRGGNTGELFF
size: medium-sized; length: 15; D: TRBD2; J: TRBJ2-7; V: TRBV6-2/TRBV6-3; DNA: TGTGCCAGCAGTCTTGAATCGGGCGGGAGTTACGAGCAGTACTTC; CDR3: CASSLESGGSYEQYF